A single sample gave rise to the 8 T cell receptor beta chains below, sequenced in a study of blood T cell repertoires in COVID-19. The table came from immunoSEQ multiplex PCR; TCRdb's copy has only in-frame clones and leaves some out. Here the sample spans hundreds of thousands of clones, roughly 86% being singletons. Sequenced: PBMCs or T cells enriched from blood (not recorded which). Source of these receptors: a woman in her fifties or sixties who had recovered from COVID-19.

V gene TRBV20-1 combines with J gene TRBJ1-1, with a possible D match to TRBD1 (5 bases). The germline CDR1 and CDR2 sequences are DFQATT and SNEGSKA (reference sequence). This CDR3 is built from 11 residues. V was pared by 3 bases and J by 11 bases, with 13 bases between. CDR3 bases: TGCAGTGCTAGCAGGGATGTTGGGGCTTTCTTT. It specifies CSASRDVGAFF.

The chain combines TRBV5-4 with TRBJ1-1, with 10 bases lining up with TRBD1. The J segment lost 2 bases and the V segment lost 4 bases, leaving 5 bases of the junction unmatched. The CDR3 consists of 15 residues. Germline CDR1 and CDR2: SGHNT and YYREEE (reference sequence). This CDR3 reads CASSLDRGTNTEAFF. For the CDR3, the DNA is TGTGCCAGCAGCCTGGACAGGGGGACCAACACTGAAGCTTTCTTT.

V usage is TRBV29-1 and J usage is TRBJ2-2; 11 nucleotides match TRBD2. Germline CDR1 SQVTM, CDR2 ANQGSEA. The CDR3 is 13 residues long. V trimming: 7 bases; J trimming: 5 bases; junction bases outside the gene matches: 3. CDR3 region: CSGGLAETGELFF. The DNA of the CDR3 is TGCAGCGGGGGACTAGCGGAGACCGGGGAGCTGTTTTTT.

The CDR3, as DNA: TGTGCCAGCAGCTTGGGAGGGGATAACACCGGGGAGCTGTTTTTT. Encoded protein: CASSLGGDNTGELFF. The V and J genes are TRBV13 and TRBJ2-2; 7 positions match TRBD2. Per the germline V gene, CDR1 is PRHDT and CDR2 is FYEKMQ (reference sequence). Germline trimming cut 3 bases from V and 2 bases from J; bases unmatched to any gene: 3. This CDR3 has 15 amino acids.

This chain links TRBV19 with TRBJ1-5; D is possibly TRBD1 (5 bases). CDR1 and CDR2 from the germline V gene are LNHDA and SQIVND (reference sequence). V was pared by 9 bases and J by 4 bases, with 19 bases between. The CDR3 covers 15 residues. The CDR3: CASRGARGGNQPQHF. For the CDR3, the DNA is TGTGCCAGCCGAGGGGCGCGGGGTGGGAATCAGCCCCAGCATTTT. The variable domain in full, with the rest retrieved from reference TRBV19 and TRBJ1-5, is DGGITQSPKYLFRKEGQNVTLSCEQNLNHDAMYWYRQDPGQGLRLIYYSQIVNDFQKGDIAEGYSVSREKKESFPLTVTSAQKNPTAFYLCASRGARGGNQPQHFGDGTRLSIL.

The V call is TRBV29-1, the J call TRBJ1-2; D not resolved. Germline CDR1 is SQVTM and CDR2 is ANQGSEA. The CDR3 totals 14 residues. Trimming pared 2 bases from V and 2 bases from J, leaving 12 bases between. The CDR3 nucleotides are TGCAGCGTTGAATCCCTCGGAGAAAACTATGGCTACACCTTC. Amino acids: CSVESLGENYGYTF.

This clone has at least ten counts. The chain couples TRBV6-5 to TRBJ2-6, with TRBD1 matching 7 bases. V trimming: 7 bases; J trimming: 2 bases; junction bases outside the gene matches: 5. Germline CDR1 and CDR2: MNHEY and SVGAGI. This CDR3 contains 15 residues. The CDR3 bases are TGTGCCAGCAATAAAAGGGGGCCTGGGGCCAACGTCCTGACTTTC. Amino acid sequence: CASNKRGPGANVLTF.

The chain has TRBV5-8 and TRBJ1-4; D is uncertain. The germline V and J ends were trimmed by 5 bases and 6 bases, with 20 bases remaining between them. Germline V lookup: CDR1 SGHTS, CDR2 YDEGEE. This CDR3 is 16 amino acids long. The CDR3 DNA sequence: TGTGCCAGCAGACCCCTTGGTGGAGGGAGGGATGAAAAACTGTTTTTT. Residues: CASRPLGGGRDEKLFF.